What follows are 23 T cell receptor beta chains derived from one specimen sequenced in a study of shared clonotypes between healthy human individuals. Sequencing was performed with immunoSEQ multiplex PCR; in TCRdb, only in-frame clones are kept and a portion is missing. The sample includes about 650,000 clones, roughly 96% of them seen just once. Naive CD8 cells were CD45RO-negative, positively selected for CCR7, excluding terminally differentiated effector memory CD45RA+ cells. The sample taken for sequencing was naive CD8+ T cells sorted from blood. These receptors all come from a woman aged 25-40 years in good health.

This rearrangement joins TRBV10-1 to TRBJ2-7; 9 nucleotides agree with TRBD2. CDR1 and CDR2 from the germline V gene are WNHNN and SYGVQD (reference sequence). V trimming: 3 bases; J trimming: 4 bases; junction bases outside the gene matches: 4. CDR3 length equals 14 residues. In DNA form, the CDR3 reads TGCGCCAGCAGTGAAGGCCTAGCGGGGTACGAGCAGTACTTC. Protein product: CASSEGLAGYEQYF.

The V and J genes are TRBV27 and TRBJ2-2; D call uncertain. Per the germline V gene, CDR1 is MNHEY and CDR2 is SMNVEV (reference sequence). The CDR3 extends over 13 amino acids. The V end was cut by 3 bases, the J end by 6 bases, with 8 bases between. The CDR3 DNA reads as TGTGCCAGCAGTTTTTTTAAGGCCGGGGAGCTGTTTTTT. Amino acid sequence: CASSFFKAGELFF.

The genes are TRBV5-8 and TRBJ2-1; the match to TRBD1 covers 7 bases. There are 14 residues in the CDR3. V was clipped by 5 bases and J by 10 bases; unmatched bases: 12. Germline-derived CDR1 and CDR2 are SGHTS and YDEGEE. Written as DNA, the CDR3 is TGTGCCAGCAGTACAACAGGGGCCCCCCACGAGCAGTTCTTC. Protein: CASSTTGAPHEQFF.

The J gene is TRBJ1-5, the V gene TRBV5-6, with D maybe TRBD1 (5 bases). The CDR3 is 16 amino acids. V dropped 1 base and J dropped 0 bases, with 11 bases sitting between them. CDR1 SGHDT and CDR2 YYEEEE come from the germline V gene. CDR3 DNA sequence: TGTGCCAGCAGCTTGAAACAGGACTATAGCAATCAGCCCCAGCATTTT. Translating gives CASSLKQDYSNQPQHF. Full variable domain (remainder filled in from reference TRBV5-6 and TRBJ1-5): DAGVTQSPTHLIKTRGQQVTLRCSPKSGHDTVSWYQQALGQGPQFIFQYYEEEERQRGNFPDRFSGHQFPNYSSELNVNALLLGDSALYLCASSLKQDYSNQPQHFGDGTRLSIL.

Remarks on this clone: Other DNA sequences in this specimen translate into the identical CDR3. The chain links TRBV15 to TRBJ1-5; TRBD1 matches 7 bases. The CDR3 has 14 residues. The germline V gene has CDR1 LNHNV and CDR2 YYDKDF (reference sequence). After removal of 0 bases from V and 5 bases from J, the junction contained 1 base not matched to a gene. This chain's CDR3 is CATSRDRGYQPQHF. CDR3 coding DNA: TGTGCCACCAGCAGAGACAGGGGGTATCAGCCCCAGCATTTT. Looking up the rest from reference TRBV15 and TRBJ1-5 gives the full variable domain: DAMVIQNPRYQVTQFGKPVTLSCSQTLNHNVMYWYQQKSSQAPKLLFHYYDKDFNNEADTPDNFQSRRPNTSFCFLDIRSPGLGDTAMYLCATSRDRGYQPQHFGDGTRLSIL.

The chain joins TRBV30 to TRBJ1-1; perhaps TRBD1 as D (6 bases). This CDR3 spans 13 amino acids. Per germline, CDR1 GTSNPN and CDR2 SVGIG (reference sequence). Trimming cost V 5 bases and J 4 bases, with 14 bases left between them. CDR3 nucleotides: TGTGCCTGGTGGAACAGGGAACGCACTGAAGCTTTCTTT. Its translation: CAWWNRERTEAFF.

Here the CDR3 DNA reads TGTGCCAGCAGTAGGACAGGATTCAATCAGCCCCAGCATTTT. Translation: CASSRTGFNQPQHF. V usage is TRBV25-1 and J usage is TRBJ1-5; the match to TRBD1 covers 7 bases. Trimming removed 5 bases from V and 3 bases from J; junction bases left unmatched: 4. Germline CDR1 MGHDK, CDR2 SYGVNS. The CDR3 is 14 amino acids.

The genes are TRBV7-2 and TRBJ1-4; 7 bases map to TRBD1. This CDR3 comprises 15 residues. From germline, CDR1 is SGHTA and CDR2 FQGNSA. V dropped 5 bases and J dropped 3; count of bases not matched to a gene: 6. CDR3 bases: TGTGCCAGCAGCCCAATCGGGACAGCTAATGAAAAACTGTTTTTT. It yields the protein CASSPIGTANEKLFF.

The chain carries TRBV19 and TRBJ2-1; 9 positions agree with TRBD2. The CDR3 totals 16 residues. Germline V CDR1 and CDR2: LNHDA, SQIVND (reference sequence). The CDR3 here is CATSILPSGAYNEQFF. In nucleotides, the CDR3 is TGTGCTACCAGTATTTTGCCTAGCGGGGCGTACAATGAGCAGTTCTTC.

The V and J genes are TRBV5-1 and TRBJ2-2; the D gene could be TRBD1 or TRBD2 (5 bases each). Germline CDR1 reads SGHRS; CDR2 reads YFSETQ. This CDR3 comprises 13 residues. V shed 4 bases and J shed 6 bases, with 10 bases lying between them. Written as DNA, the CDR3 is TGCGCCAGCAGCCCCGGGACCTCCGGGGAGCTGTTTTTT. This sequence encodes CASSPGTSGELFF.

The chain is built from TRBV11-2 and TRBJ2-5; tentatively, D is TRBD2 (6 bases). Near its end, the DNA agrees better with TRBJ2-7, so the J call may be wrong. This CDR3 has 15 amino acids. From germline, CDR1 is SGHAT and CDR2 FQNNGV. The CDR3: CASSPRDFRAYEQYF. In nucleotides, the CDR3 is TGTGCCAGCAGCCCCCGGGACTTCAGGGCCTACGAGCAGTACTTC.

The gene calls are TRBV30 and TRBJ1-1, with 8 bases matching TRBD1. Germline loops: CDR1 GTSNPN, CDR2 SVGIG (reference sequence). V shed 4 bases and J 3 bases; nucleotides not matched to a gene: 13. The CDR3 sequence is 16 residues long. The CDR3 reads CAWNHLPGQEDTEAFF. The DNA of the CDR3 is TGTGCCTGGAACCACCTACCGGGACAGGAGGACACTGAAGCTTTCTTT. Full variable domain (remainder filled in from reference TRBV30 and TRBJ1-1): SQTIHQWPATLVQPVGSPLSLECTVEGTSNPNLYWYRQAAGRGLQLLFYSVGIGQISSEVPQNLSASRPQDRQFILSSKKLLLSDSGFYLCAWNHLPGQEDTEAFFGQGTRLTVV.

The J gene is TRBJ2-7, the V gene TRBV11-2; either TRBD1 or TRBD2 may supply D (5 bases each). CDR1 and CDR2 (germline): SGHAT, FQNNGV. The CDR3 loop spans 14 amino acids. Trimming took 1 base from V and 3 from J, leaving 10 bases between them. CDR3 nucleotides: TGTGCCAGCAGCTTAGGGGGGTCGTTCTACGAGCAGTACTTC. Translating it yields CASSLGGSFYEQYF.

This clone was recorded only once. The chain couples TRBV5-1 to TRBJ2-2; TRBD1 matches 7 bases. This CDR3 region has 15 residues. The germline CDR1 and CDR2 sequences are SGHRS and YFSETQ. The V and J ends lost 4 bases and 3 bases, in that order; junction bases with no gene match: 6. The CDR3 loop is CASSAGTEDTGELFF. For the CDR3, the DNA is TGCGCCAGCAGCGCCGGGACAGAAGACACCGGGGAGCTGTTTTTT.

This clone was observed a single time. This chain links TRBV7-8 with TRBJ1-5; 8 nucleotides align to TRBD1. Germline V CDR1 and CDR2: SGHVS, FQNEAQ. Losses at the gene ends were 1 base for V and 5 bases for J; bases not matched to a gene: 13. The CDR3 sequence is 18 residues long. The CDR3 nucleotides are TGTGCCAGCAGCTTAGTGATAGGGCCTGGACAGGGCCATCAGCCCCAGCATTTT. Protein: CASSLVIGPGQGHQPQHF. Complete variable domain (other parts from reference TRBV7-8 and TRBJ1-5): GAGVSQSPRYKVAKRGQDVALRCDPISGHVSLFWYQQALGQGPEFLTYFQNEAQLDKSGLPSDRFFAERPEGSVSTLKIQRTQQEDSAVYLCASSLVIGPGQGHQPQHFGDGTRLSIL.

The chain is built from TRBV5-4 and TRBJ2-3, with D perhaps matching TRBD1 (5 bases). V gave up 7 bases and J gave up 1 base, with 7 bases separating them. The CDR3 is 12 amino acids. The germline V gene has CDR1 SGHNT and CDR2 YYREEE (reference sequence). The CDR3, as DNA: TGTGCCAGCGAAGGGGGCACAGATACGCAGTATTTT. Protein product: CASEGGTDTQYF.

CDR3 nucleotides: TGCAGCGTTGACGGGACTAGCAGCGGGAACACCGGGGAGCTGTTTTTT. This encodes CSVDGTSSGNTGELFF. J is TRBJ2-2 and V is TRBV29-1, with 9 bases fitting TRBD2. This CDR3 has 16 amino acids. V lost 3 bases, J lost 1 base, and 6 bases stayed unmatched. Germline CDR1 SQVTM, CDR2 ANQGSEA.

V is TRBV14 and J is TRBJ2-3; TRBD2 aligns across 14 bases. Unmatched junction bases numbered 7, after V lost 5 bases and J lost 6 bases. CDR1 and CDR2 (germline): SGHDN, FVKESK. The CDR3 sequence is 16 residues long. CDR3 sequence: CASSSPGLAGADTQYF. The CDR3 DNA reads as TGTGCCAGCAGCTCGCCGGGACTAGCGGGAGCCGATACGCAGTATTTT.

The count of this clone is one. The chain couples TRBV11-2 to TRBJ2-7; 8 bases match TRBD1. With 5 bases clipped from V and 6 bases from J, the junction kept 9 bases outside the gene matches. Germline CDR1 is SGHAT and CDR2 is FQNNGV. The CDR3 contains 14 residues. CDR3 region: CASSLLDRAGEQYF. The CDR3, as DNA: TGTGCCAGCAGCCTTCTGGACAGGGCGGGCGAGCAGTACTTC.

This clone was detected only once. The chain has TRBV25-1 and TRBJ2-5; no firm D call. Trimming took 2 bases from V and 3 from J, leaving 10 bases between them. CDR1 is MGHDK and CDR2 is SYGVNS in the germline V gene. This CDR3 contains 14 residues. The CDR3 nucleotides read TGTGCCAGCAGTGAAGGCAGGTTCAAAGAGACCCAGTACTTC. Translating gives CASSEGRFKETQYF.

The rearrangement links TRBV10-1 to TRBJ1-1; perhaps TRBD1 as D (5 bases). The length of the CDR3 is 16 residues. The germline V gene encodes CDR1 WNHNN and CDR2 SYGVQD (reference sequence). V was trimmed by 4 bases and J by 1 base, leaving 16 bases between them. The CDR3 protein is CASSVSRDLGNTEAFF. Here the CDR3 DNA reads TGCGCCAGCAGTGTGTCCAGGGACTTGGGGAACACTGAAGCTTTCTTT.

This sequence joins TRBV14 and TRBJ2-1; D remains ambiguous. This CDR3 spans 16 amino acids. Germline loops: CDR1 SGHDN, CDR2 FVKESK. V gave up 0 bases and J gave up 0 bases, with 9 bases separating them. CDR3 residues: CASSQDLGGSYNEQFF. In nucleotides, the CDR3 is TGTGCCAGCAGCCAAGATTTGGGCGGCTCCTACAATGAGCAGTTCTTC.

This clone came up once. The CDR3 DNA is TGTGCCAGCAGTTTGGGGCCAGCAGAACTGTACGAGCAGTACTTC. Its protein is CASSLGPAELYEQYF. The chain carries TRBV28 and TRBJ2-5, with a possible D match to TRBD1 (5 bases). The J call may not be correct, given that the DNA end is closer to TRBJ2-7. CDR1 and CDR2 from the germline V gene are MDHEN and SYDVKM. The CDR3 is 15 residues long.